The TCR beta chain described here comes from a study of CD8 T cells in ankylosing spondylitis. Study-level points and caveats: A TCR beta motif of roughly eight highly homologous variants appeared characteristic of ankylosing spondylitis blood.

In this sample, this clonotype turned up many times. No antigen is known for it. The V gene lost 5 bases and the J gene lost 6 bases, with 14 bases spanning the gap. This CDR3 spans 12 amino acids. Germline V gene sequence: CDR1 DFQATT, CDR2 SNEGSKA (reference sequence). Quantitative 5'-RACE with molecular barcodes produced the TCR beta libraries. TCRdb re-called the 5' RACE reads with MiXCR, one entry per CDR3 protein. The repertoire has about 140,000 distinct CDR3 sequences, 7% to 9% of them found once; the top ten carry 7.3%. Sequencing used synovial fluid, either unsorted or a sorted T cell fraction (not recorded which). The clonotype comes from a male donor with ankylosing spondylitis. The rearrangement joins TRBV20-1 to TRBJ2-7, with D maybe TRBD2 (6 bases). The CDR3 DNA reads TGCAGTGCTTCAAGACTAGACGCCGAGCAGTACTTC. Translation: CSASRLDAEQYF.